A selection of T cell receptor beta chains follows, all from one sample in a study of OX40 agonist ivuxolimab in advanced cancers. Some clones are missing from TCRdb's copy, which holds only in-frame ones; the method was immunoSEQ multiplex PCR. The sample contains about 23,000 clones, 77% of which appear only once. This specimen consisted of CD4+ or CD8+ T cells sorted from blood, obtained in a trial of the OX40 agonist ivuxolimab. The receptors derive from an adult with an advanced solid tumor such as melanoma, head and neck, liver or kidney cancer. Both conserved end residues are part of each CDR3. The D gene is left open where the match is weak. Some rows have no size entry. The others give once, few or many, or a class for an expanded clone.

j_call,v_call,clone_size,d_call,cdr3_nt,cdr3_aa
TRBJ2-7,TRBV9,NA,TRBD1,TGTGCCAGCAGCGCGGCCCCAGGGGGCGAGCAGTACTTC,CASSAAPGGEQYF
TRBJ1-2,TRBV11-2,medium-sized,TRBD1,TGTGCCAGCAGCTACGGGACAGGAGAATATGGCTACACCTTC,CASSYGTGEYGYTF
TRBJ2-7,TRBV9,NA,NA,TGTGCCAGCAGCAATCCGGGCCAACTTGAGTACTTC,CASSNPGQLEYF
TRBJ2-5,TRBV29-1,NA,TRBD2,TGCAGCGTTTCCAGGGAGGGGGAGACCCAGTACTTC,CSVSREGETQYF
TRBJ1-2,TRBV6-5,NA,TRBD1,TGTGCCAGCAGCTCCCAGGGGGGTCCTAACTATGGCTACACCTTC,CASSSQGGPNYGYTF
TRBJ2-3,TRBV4-2,few,NA,TGTGCCAGCAGCCAACGACTTATACCCACAGATACGCAGTATTTT,CASSQRLIPTDTQYF
TRBJ1-2,TRBV13,medium-sized,TRBD1,TGTGCCAGCAGCATGGGGACAGGGGTCTATGGCTACACCTTC,CASSMGTGVYGYTF
TRBJ2-1,TRBV5-1,NA,NA,TGCGCCAGCAGCGCCAAAAACCTCCAAAACAATGAGCAGTTCTTC,CASSAKNLQNNEQFF
TRBJ1-3,TRBV6-6,NA,TRBD1,TGTGCCAGCAGTTACGACAGGGGAAGGAACACCATATATTTT,CASSYDRGRNTIYF
TRBJ1-3,TRBV5-1,NA,NA,TGCGCCAGCAGCCCCCGGGGGCAGGCTAGCTCTGGAAACACCATATATTTT,CASSPRGQASSGNTIYF
TRBJ2-1,TRBV5-1,NA,NA,TGCGCCAGCAGACGAGGGGGAGATTACAATGAGCAGTTCTTC,CASRRGGDYNEQFF
TRBJ2-1,TRBV4-2,NA,NA,TGTGCCAGCAGCTTGTGGGGTCGAAATGAGCAGTTCTTC,CASSLWGRNEQFF
TRBJ2-1,TRBV7-3,few,NA,TGTGCCAGCAGCTTAGATAGGGGCCCCGAGCAGTTCTTC,CASSLDRGPEQFF
TRBJ2-1,TRBV13,NA,TRBD1,TGTGCCAGCAGACAGGGGGTGGGAAATGAGCAGTTCTTC,CASRQGVGNEQFF
TRBJ1-6,TRBV5-6,once,NA,TGTGCCAGCAGTCCCTCCGGCGTCGGGAATTCACCCCTCCACTTT,CASSPSGVGNSPLHF
TRBJ2-5,TRBV2,few,NA,TGTGCCAGCAGTGAGTTTGAGACCCAGTACTTC,CASSEFETQYF
TRBJ2-7,TRBV11-1,NA,TRBD1,TGTGCCAGCAGCTTCGGGACAGGTATCTACGAGCAGTACTTC,CASSFGTGIYEQYF
TRBJ2-7,TRBV18,NA,TRBD1,TGTGCCAGCTCTTCTCGGGACAGGTTATACGAGCAGTACTTC,CASSSRDRLYEQYF
TRBJ2-7,TRBV15,NA,NA,TGTGCCACCAGCAGAGGCAGAGAGGCGGGTTCGGGGGAGCAGTACTTC,CATSRGREAGSGEQYF
TRBJ2-1,TRBV19,NA,TRBD1,TGTGCCAGTATCGGCAGGGGGACCTCCTACAATGAGCAGTTCTTC,CASIGRGTSYNEQFF
TRBJ2-1,TRBV27,few,TRBD1,TGTGCCAGCGGCCCCGGGACAGGTTTCAATGAGCAGTTCTTC,CASGPGTGFNEQFF
TRBJ1-5,TRBV7-2,many,NA,TGTGCCAGCAGCTTAGTTCCAGGTAGAGGAGAGCAGCCCCAGCATTTT,CASSLVPGRGEQPQHF
TRBJ1-1,TRBV27,NA,NA,TGTGCCAGCACCCTAGGGTTGACTGAAGCTTTCTTT,CASTLGLTEAFF
TRBJ2-1,TRBV6-6,NA,TRBD2,TGTGCCAGCAGTCCCCAGCGGGAGTCGGGCAATGAGCAGTTCTTC,CASSPQRESGNEQFF
TRBJ2-3,TRBV6-1,NA,TRBD1,TGTGCCAGCATACCCAAACAGGGGGCAGGGGATACGCAGTATTTT,CASIPKQGAGDTQYF
TRBJ2-7,TRBV6-1,once,NA,TGTGCCAGCAGTGAAGATGGAGGTGCCACCTACGAGCAGTACTTC,CASSEDGGATYEQYF
TRBJ1-5,TRBV19,few,NA,TGTGCCAGCGACACCAGAGATAGCAATCAGCCCCAGCATTTT,CASDTRDSNQPQHF
TRBJ1-2,TRBV5-8,once,NA,TGTGCCAGCAGCCAACGTTCTGGGTATGATAACTATGGCTACACCTTC,CASSQRSGYDNYGYTF
TRBJ1-1,TRBV5-1,few,NA,TGCGCCAGCAGCTCCAGGGTTGAGATCGCTGAAGCTTTCTTT,CASSSRVEIAEAFF
TRBJ2-2,TRBV11-2,few,NA,TGTGCCAGCAGCTTACACGGGAGCGCTTCCGGGGAGCTGTTTTTT,CASSLHGSASGELFF
TRBJ2-1,TRBV6-6,NA,NA,TGTGCCAGCAGTTACTCAGCGAGTAGCTCCTACAATGAGCAGTTCTTC,CASSYSASSSYNEQFF
TRBJ2-2,TRBV6-5,NA,TRBD1,TGTGCCAGCAGTTACGCCGGACAGGGGTACACCGGGGAGCTGTTTTTT,CASSYAGQGYTGELFF
TRBJ1-1,TRBV4-1,few,NA,TGCGCCAGCAGCCTCCGGGACGCAGATGAAGCTTTCTTT,CASSLRDADEAFF
TRBJ1-2,TRBV7-2,few,NA,TGTGCCAGCAGCTTAGATTATGGGGGCGCTGGCTACACCTTC,CASSLDYGGAGYTF
TRBJ1-4,TRBV9,NA,NA,TGTGCCAGCGCTCGCGGGGTGGCCACTGCAACTAATGAAAAACTGTTTTTT,CASARGVATATNEKLFF
TRBJ2-3,TRBV7-2,once,NA,TGTGCCAGCAGCTTTTATGGGACCGCGGGCCGCACAGATACGCAGTATTTT,CASSFYGTAGRTDTQYF
TRBJ1-1,TRBV9,NA,NA,TGTGCCAGCAGCGTAGTAGGGGGGGACACTGAAGCTTTCTTT,CASSVVGGDTEAFF
TRBJ2-2,TRBV5-4,NA,TRBD2,TGTGCCAGCAGCTCCCCCCTTAGCGGGAGCAGGTCCGGGGAGCTGTTTTTT,CASSSPLSGSRSGELFF
TRBJ2-7,TRBV6-5,NA,NA,TGTGCCAGCAGTTACTCCGCAGGGCGAGGCGAGCAGTACTTC,CASSYSAGRGEQYF
TRBJ2-5,TRBV13,NA,NA,TGTGCCAGCAGCTACCCGGGACCCCAAGAGACCCAGTACTTC,CASSYPGPQETQYF
TRBJ2-1,TRBV4-1,NA,NA,TGCGCCAGCAGCCAGGTAGACTTGATCATCTACAATGAGCAGTTCTTC,CASSQVDLIIYNEQFF
TRBJ2-5,TRBV7-3,NA,NA,TGTGCCAGCAGCCCGTCGGACAGCCGGGGAGAGACCCAGTACTTC,CASSPSDSRGETQYF
TRBJ1-2,TRBV29-1,NA,NA,TGCAGCGCCCTAGAGGACTATGGCTACACCTTC,CSALEDYGYTF
TRBJ2-5,TRBV9,NA,NA,TGTGCCAGCAGCGTAGGGGGTAGCGGTCAAGAGACCCAGTACTTC,CASSVGGSGQETQYF
TRBJ2-3,TRBV27,NA,NA,TGTGCCAGCAGTACCCTCGGGCGCACAGATACGCAGTATTTT,CASSTLGRTDTQYF
TRBJ1-1,TRBV25-1,once,NA,TGTGCCAGCACCGGTCTCACTGAAGCTTTCTTT,CASTGLTEAFF
TRBJ2-5,TRBV5-1,few,TRBD2,TGCGCCAGCAGCTTTAGCGGGGTCCGCCAAGAGACCCAGTACTTC,CASSFSGVRQETQYF